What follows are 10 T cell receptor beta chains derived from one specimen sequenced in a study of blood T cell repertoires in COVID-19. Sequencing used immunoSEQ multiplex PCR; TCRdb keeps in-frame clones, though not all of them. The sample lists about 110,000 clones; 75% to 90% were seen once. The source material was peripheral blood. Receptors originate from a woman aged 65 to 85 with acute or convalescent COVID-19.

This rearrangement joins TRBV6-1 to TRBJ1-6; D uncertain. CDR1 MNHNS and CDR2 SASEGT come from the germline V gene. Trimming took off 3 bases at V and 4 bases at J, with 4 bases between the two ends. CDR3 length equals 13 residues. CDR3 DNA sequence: TGTGCCAGCAGTGACCAATATAATTCACCCCTCCACTTT. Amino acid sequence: CASSDQYNSPLHF.

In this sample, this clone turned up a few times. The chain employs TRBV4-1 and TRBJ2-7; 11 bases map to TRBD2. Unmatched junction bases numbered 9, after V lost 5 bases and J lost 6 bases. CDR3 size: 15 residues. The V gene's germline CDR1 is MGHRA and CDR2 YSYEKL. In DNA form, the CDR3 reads TGCGCCAGCAGCTTAAATCCGGGACTAGCGGCCGAGCAGTACTTC. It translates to CASSLNPGLAAEQYF.

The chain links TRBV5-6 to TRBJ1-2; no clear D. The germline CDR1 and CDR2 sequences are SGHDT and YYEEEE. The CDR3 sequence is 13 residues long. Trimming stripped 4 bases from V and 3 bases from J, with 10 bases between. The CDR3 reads CASSPGGDYGYTF. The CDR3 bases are TGTGCCAGCAGCCCGGGAGGAGACTATGGCTACACCTTC.

CDR3 protein: CASSSGREGAAVGYTF. CDR3 in DNA: TGTGCCAGCAGCTCGGGCCGGGAGGGGGCGGCCGTTGGCTACACCTTC. The chain uses TRBV5-4 and TRBJ1-2; 7 bases are a match to TRBD1. Per germline, CDR1 SGHNT and CDR2 YYREEE (reference sequence). Germline trimming cut 3 bases from V and 7 bases from J; bases unmatched to any gene: 15. The CDR3 consists of 16 residues.

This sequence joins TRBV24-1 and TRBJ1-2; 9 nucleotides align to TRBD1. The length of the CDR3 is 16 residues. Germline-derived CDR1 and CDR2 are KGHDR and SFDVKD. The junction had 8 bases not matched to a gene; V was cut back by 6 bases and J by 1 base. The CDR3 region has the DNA TGTGCCACCAGTTATCCTACAGGGGGCGTTAACTATGGCTACACCTTC. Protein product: CATSYPTGGVNYGYTF.

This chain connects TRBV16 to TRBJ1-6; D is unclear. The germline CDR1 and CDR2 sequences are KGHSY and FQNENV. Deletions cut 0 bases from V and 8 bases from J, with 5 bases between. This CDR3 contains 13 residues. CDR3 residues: CASSQSRDSPLHF. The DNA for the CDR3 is TGTGCCAGCAGCCAATCGAGGGATTCACCCCTCCACTTT.

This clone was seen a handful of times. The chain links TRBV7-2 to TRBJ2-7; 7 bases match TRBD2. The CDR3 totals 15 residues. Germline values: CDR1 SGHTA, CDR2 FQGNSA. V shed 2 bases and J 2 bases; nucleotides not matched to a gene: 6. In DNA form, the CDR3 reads TGTGCCAGCAGCTTAATGTCGGGAGGAGCCTACGAGCAGTACTTC. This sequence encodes CASSLMSGGAYEQYF.

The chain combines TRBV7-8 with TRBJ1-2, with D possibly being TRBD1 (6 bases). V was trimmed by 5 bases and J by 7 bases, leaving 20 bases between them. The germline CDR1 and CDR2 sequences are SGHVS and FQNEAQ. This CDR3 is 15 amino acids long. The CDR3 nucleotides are TGTGCCAGCAGCCAAGAGGCCCGGGACATTGTTGGCTACACCTTC. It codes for CASSQEARDIVGYTF.

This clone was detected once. The DNA for the CDR3 is TGTGCCAGCAGTGAAGCGGGGGCGCCGTTGAAAGAGACCCAGTACTTC. Its protein is CASSEAGAPLKETQYF. The rearrangement links TRBV6-1 to TRBJ2-5; tentative D call: TRBD1 (6 bases). V was cut by 0 bases and J by 3 bases, with 14 bases left in between. CDR1 and CDR2 from the germline V gene are MNHNS and SASEGT. The CDR3 extends over 16 amino acids.

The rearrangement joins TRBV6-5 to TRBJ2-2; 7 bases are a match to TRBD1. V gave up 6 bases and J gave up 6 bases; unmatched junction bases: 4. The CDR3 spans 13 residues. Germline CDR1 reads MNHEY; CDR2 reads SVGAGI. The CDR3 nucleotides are TGTGCCAGCAGCGACAGGGTAGCCGGGGAGCTGTTTTTT. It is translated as CASSDRVAGELFF.